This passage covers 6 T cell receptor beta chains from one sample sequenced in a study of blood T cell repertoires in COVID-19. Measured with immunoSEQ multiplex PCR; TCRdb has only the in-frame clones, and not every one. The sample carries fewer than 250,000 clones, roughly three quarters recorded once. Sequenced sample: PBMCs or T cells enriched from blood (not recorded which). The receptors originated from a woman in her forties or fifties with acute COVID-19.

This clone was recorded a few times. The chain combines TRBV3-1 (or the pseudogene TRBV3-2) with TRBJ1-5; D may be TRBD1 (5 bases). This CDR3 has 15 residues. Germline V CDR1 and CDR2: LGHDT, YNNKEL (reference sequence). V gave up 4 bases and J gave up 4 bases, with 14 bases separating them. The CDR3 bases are TGTGCCAGCAGCCCCCCCGGGGGGAGGAATCAGCCCCAGCATTTT. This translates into CASSPPGGRNQPQHF.

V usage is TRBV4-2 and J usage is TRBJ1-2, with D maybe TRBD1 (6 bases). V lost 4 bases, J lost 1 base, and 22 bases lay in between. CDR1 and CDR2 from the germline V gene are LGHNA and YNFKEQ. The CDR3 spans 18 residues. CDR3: CASSLHPSEGGDNYGYTF. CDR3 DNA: TGTGCCAGCAGCCTCCACCCTTCCGAGGGGGGGGATAACTATGGCTACACCTTC.

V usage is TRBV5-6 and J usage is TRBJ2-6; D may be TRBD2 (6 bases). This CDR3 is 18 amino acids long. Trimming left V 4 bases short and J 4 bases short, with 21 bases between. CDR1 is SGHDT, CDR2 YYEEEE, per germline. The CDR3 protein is CASSPTGELFSGANVLTF. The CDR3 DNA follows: TGTGCCAGCAGCCCAACGGGGGAATTATTCTCCGGGGCCAACGTCCTGACTTTC. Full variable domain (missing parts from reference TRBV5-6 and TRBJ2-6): DAGVTQSPTHLIKTRGQQVTLRCSPKSGHDTVSWYQQALGQGPQFIFQYYEEEERQRGNFPDRFSGHQFPNYSSELNVNALLLGDSALYLCASSPTGELFSGANVLTFGAGSRLTVL.

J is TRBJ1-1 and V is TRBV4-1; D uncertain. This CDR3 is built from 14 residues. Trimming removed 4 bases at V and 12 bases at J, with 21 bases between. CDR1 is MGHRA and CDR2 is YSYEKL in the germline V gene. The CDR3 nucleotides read TGCGCCAGCAGCCCCCCCATTAAGAACTCGCAAACTTTCTTT. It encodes CASSPPIKNSQTFF.

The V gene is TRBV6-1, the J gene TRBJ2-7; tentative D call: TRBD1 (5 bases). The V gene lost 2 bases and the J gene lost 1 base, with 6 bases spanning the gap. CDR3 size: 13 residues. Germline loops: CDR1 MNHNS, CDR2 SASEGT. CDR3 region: CASSEQGSYEQYV. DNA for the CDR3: TGTGCCAGCAGTGAACAGGGATCCTACGAGCAGTACGTC.

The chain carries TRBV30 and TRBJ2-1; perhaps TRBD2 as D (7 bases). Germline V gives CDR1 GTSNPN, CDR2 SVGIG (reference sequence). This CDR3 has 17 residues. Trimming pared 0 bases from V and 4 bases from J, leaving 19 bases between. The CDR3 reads CAWSVDRGGGLYNEQFF. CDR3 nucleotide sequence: TGTGCCTGGAGTGTGGACCGGGGCGGGGGCCTTTACAATGAGCAGTTCTTC. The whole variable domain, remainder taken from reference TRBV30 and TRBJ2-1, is SQTIHQWPATLVQPVGSPLSLECTVEGTSNPNLYWYRQAAGRGLQLLFYSVGIGQISSEVPQNLSASRPQDRQFILSSKKLLLSDSGFYLCAWSVDRGGGLYNEQFFGPGTRLTVL.